This TCR beta chain was recovered during a study of cytomegalovirus exposure and HLA in healthy donors. The length of the CDR3 is 15 residues. Trimming took off 4 bases at V and 4 bases at J, with 18 bases between the two ends. Germline V gene sequence: CDR1 SGDLS, CDR2 YYNGEE. Details on this clone: Its antigen is undetermined.

Using immunoSEQ multiplex PCR, the repertoire was profiled, and TCRdb retains in-frame clones only, with some absent. The sample holds over 250,000 clones; 65% to 90% are singletons and the top ten take 1%. Donors were drawn from the approximately 120-subject validation cohort, separate from the approximately 670-subject first cohort. Study-wide results and limits: Reports showed the classifier diagnosing cytomegalovirus status with high specificity and sensitivity. The listing of 150 to 200 TCR beta chains classed them as cytomegalovirus-associated. Generally TCR sequences proved uncommon, though certain public TCRs appeared in numerous donors.

Sequencing was carried out using PBMCs. The chain employs TRBV9 and TRBJ2-7, with a tentative D call TRBD2 (6 bases). The receptor's source is a woman between 18 and 29 years old in good health and CMV-seronegative. CDR3 nucleotide sequence: TGTGCCAGCAGCCCCAGACTGGGGGGTGGGTACGAGCAGTACTTC. Residues: CASSPRLGGGYEQYF.